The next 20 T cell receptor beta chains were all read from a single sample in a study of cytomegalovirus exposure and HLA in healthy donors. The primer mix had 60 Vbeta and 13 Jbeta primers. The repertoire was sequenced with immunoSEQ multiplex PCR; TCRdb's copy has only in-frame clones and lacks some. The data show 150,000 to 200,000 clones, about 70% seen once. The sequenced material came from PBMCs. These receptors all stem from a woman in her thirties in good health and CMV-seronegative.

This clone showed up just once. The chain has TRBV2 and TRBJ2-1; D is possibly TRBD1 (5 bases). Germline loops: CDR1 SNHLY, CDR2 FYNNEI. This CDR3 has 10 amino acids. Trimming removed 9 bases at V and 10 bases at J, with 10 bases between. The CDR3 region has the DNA TGTGCCAGTGCTGGGGCAGAGCAGTTCTTC. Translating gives CASAGAEQFF.

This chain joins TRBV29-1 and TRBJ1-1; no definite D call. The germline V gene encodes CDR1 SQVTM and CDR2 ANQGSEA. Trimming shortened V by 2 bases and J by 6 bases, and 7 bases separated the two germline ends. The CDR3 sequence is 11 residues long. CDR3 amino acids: CSVEQVSEAFF. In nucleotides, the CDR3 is TGCAGCGTTGAACAGGTCTCTGAAGCTTTCTTT.

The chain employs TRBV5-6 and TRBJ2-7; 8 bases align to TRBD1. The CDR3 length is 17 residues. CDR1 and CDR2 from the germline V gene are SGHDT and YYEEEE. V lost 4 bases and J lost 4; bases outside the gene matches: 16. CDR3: CASSLGSLRTGPYEQYF. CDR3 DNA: TGTGCCAGCAGCCTGGGGTCCCTTAGGACAGGGCCGTACGAGCAGTACTTC.

CDR3 bases: TGCGCCAGCAGCCAAAATTTAGGACTAGCGGCTTACGAGCAGTACTTC. This translates into CASSQNLGLAAYEQYF. The rearrangement uses TRBV4-1 and TRBJ2-5; 10 bases fit TRBD2. The end of the DNA is better explained by TRBJ2-7, so the J call may be wrong. The CDR3 runs to 16 residues. The germline gives CDR1 MGHRA, CDR2 YSYEKL.

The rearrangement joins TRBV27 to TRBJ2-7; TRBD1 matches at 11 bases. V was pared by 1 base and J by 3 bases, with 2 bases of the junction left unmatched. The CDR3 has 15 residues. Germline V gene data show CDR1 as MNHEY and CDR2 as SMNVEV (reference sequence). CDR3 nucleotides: TGTGCCAGCAGTTTATTGGGACAGGGGGTCTACGAGCAGTACTTC. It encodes CASSLLGQGVYEQYF.

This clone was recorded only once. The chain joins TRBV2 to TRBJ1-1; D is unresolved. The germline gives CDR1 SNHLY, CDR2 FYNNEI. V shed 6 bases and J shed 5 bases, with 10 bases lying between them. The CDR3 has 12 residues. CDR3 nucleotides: TGTGCCAGCAGAGAAATTGAGACTGAAGCTTTCTTT. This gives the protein CASREIETEAFF.

The CDR3 DNA follows: TGTGCCAGCAGCACACAAGGGGCGACAGGGAAGCGGGAGCTGTTTTTT. It translates to CASSTQGATGKRELFF. V usage is TRBV7-3 and J usage is TRBJ2-2, with 7 positions matching TRBD1. The CDR3 sequence is 16 residues long. Trimming cost V 5 bases and J 9 bases; bases outside gene matches: 15. Germline loops: CDR1 SGHTA, CDR2 FQGTGA. The entire variable domain, with the rest obtained from reference TRBV7-3 and TRBJ2-2, is as follows: GAGVSQTPSNKVTEKGKYVELRCDPISGHTALYWYRQSLGQGPEFLIYFQGTGAADDSGLPNDRFFAVRPEGSVSTLKIQRTERGDSAVYLCASSTQGATGKRELFFGEGSRLTVL.

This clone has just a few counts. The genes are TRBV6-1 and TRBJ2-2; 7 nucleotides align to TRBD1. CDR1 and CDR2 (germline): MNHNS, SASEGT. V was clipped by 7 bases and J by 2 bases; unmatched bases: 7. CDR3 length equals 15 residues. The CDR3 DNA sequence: TGTGCCAGCACGCTCGGGACAGCTAACACCGGGGAGCTGTTTTTT. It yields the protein CASTLGTANTGELFF.

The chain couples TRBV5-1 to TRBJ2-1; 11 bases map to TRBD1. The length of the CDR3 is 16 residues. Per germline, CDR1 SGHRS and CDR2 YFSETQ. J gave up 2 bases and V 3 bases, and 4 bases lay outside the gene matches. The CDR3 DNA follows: TGCGCCAGCAGCTGGGGGGGACAGGGGGCCTACAATGAGCAGTTCTTC. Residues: CASSWGGQGAYNEQFF.

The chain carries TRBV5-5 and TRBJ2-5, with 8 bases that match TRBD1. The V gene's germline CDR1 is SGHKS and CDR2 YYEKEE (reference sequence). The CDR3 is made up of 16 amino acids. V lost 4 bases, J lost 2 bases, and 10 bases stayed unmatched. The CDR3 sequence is CASSPYRTGSQETQYF. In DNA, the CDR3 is TGTGCCAGCAGCCCTTACAGGACAGGGTCACAAGAGACCCAGTACTTC.

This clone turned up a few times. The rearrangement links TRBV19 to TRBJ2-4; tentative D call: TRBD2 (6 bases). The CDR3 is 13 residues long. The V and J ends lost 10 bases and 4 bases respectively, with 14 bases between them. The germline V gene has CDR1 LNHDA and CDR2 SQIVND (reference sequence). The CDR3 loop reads CATAGPDKNIQYF. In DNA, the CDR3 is TGTGCCACCGCGGGACCCGATAAAAACATTCAGTACTTC.

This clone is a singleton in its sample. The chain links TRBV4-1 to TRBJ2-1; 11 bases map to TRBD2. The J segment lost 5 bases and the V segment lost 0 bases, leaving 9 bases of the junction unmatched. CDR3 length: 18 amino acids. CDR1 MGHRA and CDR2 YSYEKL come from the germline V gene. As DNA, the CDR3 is TGCGCCAGCAGCCAAGACGGGACTAGCGGAGGAGGGGACAATGAGCAGTTCTTC. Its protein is CASSQDGTSGGGDNEQFF.

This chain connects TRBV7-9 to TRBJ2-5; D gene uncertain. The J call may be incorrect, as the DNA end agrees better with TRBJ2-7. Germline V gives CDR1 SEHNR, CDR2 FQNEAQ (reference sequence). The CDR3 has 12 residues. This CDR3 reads CASRPLPAEQYF. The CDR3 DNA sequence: TGTGCCAGCAGGCCCCTCCCTGCCGAGCAGTACTTC.

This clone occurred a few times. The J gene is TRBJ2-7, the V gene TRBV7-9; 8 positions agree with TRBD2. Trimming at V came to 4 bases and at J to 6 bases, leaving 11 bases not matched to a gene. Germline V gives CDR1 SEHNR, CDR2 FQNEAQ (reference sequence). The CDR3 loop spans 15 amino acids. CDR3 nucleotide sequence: TGTGCCAGCAGCTCCTCCGGGGGGGCCATCCGCGAGCAGTACTTC. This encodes CASSSSGGAIREQYF.

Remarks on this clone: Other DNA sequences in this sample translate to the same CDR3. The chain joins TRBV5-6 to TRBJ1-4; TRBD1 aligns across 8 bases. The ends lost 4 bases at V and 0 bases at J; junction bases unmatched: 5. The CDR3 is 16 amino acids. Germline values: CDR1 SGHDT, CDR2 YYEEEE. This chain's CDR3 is CASSLDRVATNEKLFF. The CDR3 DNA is TGTGCCAGCAGCCTGGACAGGGTAGCAACTAATGAAAAACTGTTTTTT.

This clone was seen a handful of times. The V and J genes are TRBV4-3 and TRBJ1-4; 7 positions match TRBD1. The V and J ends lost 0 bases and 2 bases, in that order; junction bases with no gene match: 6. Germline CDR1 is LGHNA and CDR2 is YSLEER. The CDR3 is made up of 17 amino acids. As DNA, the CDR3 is TGCGCCAGCAGCCAAGATCGAACAGGGGTGACTAATGAAAAACTGTTTTTT. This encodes CASSQDRTGVTNEKLFF.

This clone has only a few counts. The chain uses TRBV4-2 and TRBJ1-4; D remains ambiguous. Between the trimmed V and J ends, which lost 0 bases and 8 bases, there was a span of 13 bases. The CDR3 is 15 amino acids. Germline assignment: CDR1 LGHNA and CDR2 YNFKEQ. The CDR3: CASSQDFDNREKLFF. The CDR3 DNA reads TGTGCCAGCAGCCAAGATTTCGATAACAGAGAAAAACTGTTTTTT.

As DNA, the CDR3 is TGTGCCAGCAGTACAACTAGTAGCACTGAAGCTTTCTTT. It yields the protein CASSTTSSTEAFF. This chain uses TRBV27 with TRBJ1-1; D is ambiguous. CDR3 length: 13 amino acids. Germline V lookup: CDR1 MNHEY, CDR2 SMNVEV (reference sequence). Deletions cut 5 bases from V and 4 bases from J, with 11 bases between.

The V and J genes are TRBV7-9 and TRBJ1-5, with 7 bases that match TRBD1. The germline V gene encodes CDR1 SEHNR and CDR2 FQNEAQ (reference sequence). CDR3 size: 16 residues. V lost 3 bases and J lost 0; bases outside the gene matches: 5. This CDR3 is CASSFGTEFSNQPQHF. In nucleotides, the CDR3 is TGTGCCAGCAGCTTCGGGACAGAATTTAGCAATCAGCCCCAGCATTTT.

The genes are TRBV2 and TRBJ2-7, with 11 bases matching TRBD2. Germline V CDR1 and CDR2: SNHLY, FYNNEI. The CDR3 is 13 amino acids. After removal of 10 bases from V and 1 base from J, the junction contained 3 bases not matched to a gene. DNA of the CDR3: TGTGCCATAGGGACTAGCGGTTCCTACGAGCAGTACTTC. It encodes CAIGTSGSYEQYF.